This entry lists 26 T cell receptor beta chains sequenced from one sample in a study of beta chain features in type 1 diabetes. Study findings and constraints: Moderate yet significant TCRB CDR3 shortening was seen in Type 1 diabetes patients in all four CD4+ subsets.

The antigens these receptors bind are not known. As every portion of the isolated RNA was reverse transcribed, the sequencing read expressed TCRB transcripts. The assay was immunoSEQ multiplex PCR, and TCRdb's table has in-frame clones only and misses some. The sample has about 700,000 clones; around 15% are singletons. Sequencing input: naive CD4+ T cells from blood. The receptors here all came from a man aged 18 to 35 with type 1 diabetes.

This clone was observed a few times. The rearrangement links TRBV30 to TRBJ1-5; D is undetermined. Between the trimmed V and J ends, which lost 1 base and 0 bases, there was a span of 10 bases. This CDR3 is 15 amino acids long. CDR1 and CDR2 from the germline V gene are GTSNPN and SVGIG (reference sequence). The CDR3 DNA reads TGTGCCTGGAGTGAAGTAAAATATAGCAATCAGCCCCAGCATTTT. Its translation: CAWSEVKYSNQPQHF.

The chain is built from TRBV2 and TRBJ2-7, with D uncertain. This CDR3 contains 12 residues. V was cut by 6 bases and J by 2 bases, with 8 bases left in between. Looked up from germline, CDR1 is SNHLY and CDR2 is FYNNEI. The CDR3 coding sequence is TGTGCCAGCAGGCCGTCGGCCTACGAGCAGTACTTC. The encoded protein is CASRPSAYEQYF.

In this sample, this clone turned up a few times. Other DNA sequences in this sample translate to the same CDR3. The rearrangement links TRBV30 to TRBJ1-1, with D uncertain. The CDR3 sequence is 12 residues long. Germline-derived CDR1 and CDR2 are GTSNPN and SVGIG (reference sequence). The V gene lost 0 bases and the J gene lost 7 bases, with 9 bases spanning the gap. DNA for the CDR3: TGTGCCTGGAGTGTTCCCCCGGGTGAAGCTTTCTTT. It codes for CAWSVPPGEAFF.

The genes are TRBV10-3 and TRBJ1-1; 9 positions match TRBD1. The CDR3 is 19 residues long. The germline V gene has CDR1 ENHRY and CDR2 SYGVKD. The ends lost 5 bases at V and 6 bases at J; junction bases unmatched: 22. The CDR3 DNA is TGTGCCATCAGTCGAGGGGCACAACCGGGACAGGGCTTTGTTGCTGAAGCTTTCTTT. Translation gives CAISRGAQPGQGFVAEAFF.

The J gene is TRBJ1-2, the V gene TRBV5-6; D might be TRBD1 (5 bases). V dropped 3 bases and J dropped 8 bases, with 11 bases sitting between them. The CDR3 loop spans 12 amino acids. Per the germline V gene, CDR1 is SGHDT and CDR2 is YYEEEE. CDR3 coding DNA: TGTGCCAGCAGCTACGACAGCAGCGGCTACACCTTC. Residues: CASSYDSSGYTF.

There are a few counts of this clone. The rearrangement links TRBV29-1 to TRBJ1-2; possible D gene TRBD1, 5 bases. The germline gives CDR1 SQVTM, CDR2 ANQGSEA. The V and J ends lost 5 bases and 1 base respectively, with 11 bases between them. The CDR3 length is 13 residues. CDR3 in amino acids: CSVLGVNNYGYTF. DNA for the CDR3: TGCAGCGTTTTGGGGGTGAATAACTATGGCTACACCTTC.

This clone was recorded a few times. J is TRBJ2-5 and V is TRBV7-3; no reliable D call. V was pared by 3 bases and J by 3 bases, with 11 bases between. The CDR3 consists of 14 residues. CDR1 and CDR2 (germline): SGHTA, FQGTGA. The CDR3 region has the DNA TGTGCCAGCAGCTTGGGTCCGGCAGAAGAGACCCAGTACTTC. Translation gives CASSLGPAEETQYF.

The sample holds a few counts of this clone. The chain joins TRBV29-1 to TRBJ2-2, with 10 bases aligning to TRBD1. The CDR3 runs to 14 residues. The junction had 10 bases not matched to a gene; V was cut back by 7 bases and J by 8 bases. Germline CDR1 SQVTM, CDR2 ANQGSEA. The CDR3 coding sequence is TGCAGCGGCGGGACAGGGGCCTTTGGAGGGGAGCTGTTTTTT. It translates to CSGGTGAFGGELFF.

The chain recombines TRBV5-6 with TRBJ1-4; D is possibly TRBD1 (6 bases). Trimming pared 3 bases from V and 13 bases from J, leaving 22 bases between. The germline V gene has CDR1 SGHDT and CDR2 YYEEEE. There are 15 residues in the CDR3. CDR3 region: CASSSGTPLGTGLFF. In nucleotides, the CDR3 is TGTGCCAGCAGCTCCGGGACACCGTTGGGGACTGGACTGTTTTTT.

V is TRBV7-8 and J is TRBJ2-7, with unresolved D. V lost 4 bases and J lost 6, with 16 bases in between. The CDR3 loop spans 14 amino acids. Germline V CDR1 and CDR2: SGHVS, FQNEAQ. The CDR3 reads CASSSDPNSAEQYF. The CDR3 bases are TGTGCCAGCAGCTCGGACCCGAACAGCGCCGAGCAGTACTTC.

The J gene is TRBJ2-4, the V gene TRBV10-3; no definite D call. Trimming cost V 3 bases and J 0 bases, with 9 bases left between them. The CDR3 runs to 15 residues. Per the germline V gene, CDR1 is ENHRY and CDR2 is SYGVKD. CDR3 sequence reads: CAISERSLAKNIQYF. CDR3 nucleotide sequence: TGTGCCATCAGTGAACGATCACTAGCCAAAAACATTCAGTACTTC.

This sequence joins TRBV27 and TRBJ1-2, with D hard to call. V dropped 6 bases and J dropped 4 bases, with 15 bases sitting between them. The CDR3 sequence is 14 residues long. Germline CDR1 and CDR2: MNHEY and SMNVEV (reference sequence). The CDR3 sequence: CASSSTARSYGYTF. The CDR3 coding sequence is TGTGCCAGCAGCTCCACAGCCCGGAGCTATGGCTACACCTTC.

This chain uses TRBV2 with TRBJ1-1; D gene unclear. Germline V CDR1 and CDR2: SNHLY, FYNNEI. The CDR3 is 14 residues long. Trimming took 1 base from V and 1 from J, leaving 7 bases between them. This chain's CDR3 is CASSEVLRNTEAFF. DNA for the CDR3: TGTGCCAGCAGTGAAGTATTGAGGAACACTGAAGCTTTCTTT.

On this clone: The same CDR3 can be traced to other DNA sequences in this sample. This sequence joins TRBV5-1 and TRBJ1-2; D remains ambiguous. CDR3 length: 13 amino acids. Trimming shortened V by 0 bases and J by 2 bases, and 5 bases separated the two germline ends. CDR1 is SGHRS and CDR2 is YFSETQ in the germline V gene. In nucleotides, the CDR3 is TGCGCCAGCAGCTTGGACCCAAACTATGGCTACACCTTC. It yields the protein CASSLDPNYGYTF.

This sequence joins TRBV6-1 and TRBJ1-2; D is ambiguous. The ends were cut back, 4 bases at V and 8 bases at J, with 14 bases in the middle. The CDR3 covers 13 residues. Germline V CDR1 and CDR2: MNHNS, SASEGT. The DNA for the CDR3 is TGTGCCAGCAGTGGGACGATGGGGAGAGGCTACACCTTC. Translating it yields CASSGTMGRGYTF.

This chain joins TRBV18 and TRBJ1-2, with D uncertain. Germline lookup yields CDR1 KGHSH and CDR2 LQKENI. With 3 bases removed from V and 8 bases from J, the gap between germline ends came to 13 bases. The CDR3 spans 13 residues. The chain's CDR3 is CASSPLDALGYTF. CDR3 in DNA: TGTGCCAGCTCACCCCTTGACGCTCTAGGCTACACCTTC. Complete variable domain (other parts from reference TRBV18 and TRBJ1-2): NAGVMQNPRHLVRRRGQEARLRCSPMKGHSHVYWYRQLPEEGLKFMVYLQKENIIDESGMPKERFSAEFPKEGPSILRIQQVVRGDSAAYFCASSPLDALGYTFGSGTRLTVV.

This clone was counted a few times. V and J are TRBV19 and TRBJ2-2; D may be TRBD1 or TRBD2 (5 bases each). This CDR3 region has 15 residues. V lost 3 bases and J lost 5, with 13 bases in between. The germline V gene has CDR1 LNHDA and CDR2 SQIVND (reference sequence). Here the CDR3 DNA reads TGTGCCAGTAGTATGGGGCTAGCCGTGACCGGGGAGCTGTTTTTT. Its protein product is CASSMGLAVTGELFF.

This clone was found a few times. The chain combines TRBV7-6 with TRBJ2-3, with 7 bases identical to TRBD1. Germline V lookup: CDR1 SGHVS, CDR2 FNYEAQ. Germline trimming cut 5 bases from V and 4 bases from J; bases unmatched to any gene: 12. The length of the CDR3 is 16 residues. CDR3 amino acids: CASSPGTARGADTQYF. CDR3 in DNA: TGTGCCAGCAGCCCAGGGACAGCCCGAGGGGCAGATACGCAGTATTTT.

The V call is TRBV6-1, the J call TRBJ1-6, with TRBD1 as a possible D gene (6 bases). The CDR3 extends over 14 amino acids. The V gene's germline CDR1 is MNHNS and CDR2 SASEGT. V shed 6 bases and J shed 7 bases, with 13 bases lying between them. The CDR3 DNA reads as TGTGCCAGCAGCGTACCACAGGGAAATTCACCCCTCCACTTT. This codes for CASSVPQGNSPLHF.

This clone showed up just a few times. The J gene is TRBJ1-1, the V gene TRBV18; 10 bases fit TRBD1. Germline CDR1 KGHSH, CDR2 LQKENI. The CDR3 contains 16 residues. The trim removed 3 bases at V and 3 bases at J, leaving 7 bases unmatched. The CDR3 sequence is CASSPVRTGGDTEAFF. The CDR3 DNA is TGTGCCAGCTCACCGGTACGGACAGGGGGGGACACTGAAGCTTTCTTT.

The CDR3 region has the DNA TGTGCCAGCAGCCGAGGGTCGGTGGGTAATTTTGAGCAGTTCTTC. Translation gives CASSRGSVGNFEQFF. The V and J genes are TRBV7-2 and TRBJ2-1, with D perhaps TRBD2 (5 bases). This CDR3 contains 15 residues. CDR1 SGHTA and CDR2 FQGNSA come from the germline V gene. Trimming took off 5 bases at V and 9 bases at J, with 20 bases between the two ends.

Here the CDR3 DNA reads TGTGCCAGCAGCGCCGGGACAGGGTTGGGCTACAATGAGCAGTTCTTC. Translated: CASSAGTGLGYNEQFF. The chain uses TRBV9 and TRBJ2-1, with 9 bases lining up with TRBD1. Germline V CDR1 and CDR2: SGDLS, YYNGEE. CDR3 length equals 16 residues. After removal of 3 bases from V and 3 bases from J, the junction contained 7 bases not matched to a gene.

This rearrangement joins TRBV6-5 to TRBJ2-3, with TRBD2 as a possible D gene (5 bases). With 2 bases removed from V and 2 bases from J, the gap between germline ends came to 14 bases. There are 16 residues in the CDR3. Germline V gene data show CDR1 as MNHEY and CDR2 as SVGAGI. The CDR3 bases are TGTGCCAGCAGTTACCCGGCCGCGGACTTCACAGATACGCAGTATTTT. This encodes CASSYPAADFTDTQYF.

A few counts support this clone. The rearrangement uses TRBV11-2 and TRBJ1-5, with 8 bases matching TRBD1. Germline lookup yields CDR1 SGHAT and CDR2 FQNNGV. The CDR3 consists of 14 residues. Trimming removed 6 bases from V and 4 bases from J; junction bases left unmatched: 5. The CDR3 spells CASSNDRGNQPQHF. The CDR3 DNA reads as TGTGCCAGCAGTAACGACAGGGGAAATCAGCCCCAGCATTTT. Combining the CDR3 with reference TRBV11-2 and TRBJ1-5 gives the whole variable domain EAGVAQSPRYKIIEKRQSVAFWCNPISGHATLYWYQQILGQGPKLLIQFQNNGVVDDSQLPKDRFSAERLKGVDSTLKIQPAKLEDSAVYLCASSNDRGNQPQHFGDGTRLSIL.

This clone is a singleton in its sample. The rearrangement joins TRBV7-2 to TRBJ2-5; 15 bases fit TRBD2. The CDR3 consists of 18 residues. Germline CDR1 reads SGHTA; CDR2 reads FQGNSA. The J segment lost 5 bases and the V segment lost 5 bases, leaving 12 bases of the junction unmatched. CDR3 bases: TGTGCCAGCAGCCCCGGGACTAGCGGGGGGCCCAGGATTGAGACCCAGTACTTC. Encoded protein: CASSPGTSGGPRIETQYF.

In its sample, this clone was seen a few times. This chain uses TRBV7-9 with TRBJ1-2; 7 nucleotides agree with TRBD1. The CDR3 spans 15 residues. Germline CDR1 SEHNR, CDR2 FQNEAQ (reference sequence). The V segment lost 3 bases and the J segment 2 bases; nucleotides outside the gene matches: 6. Written as DNA, the CDR3 is TGTGCCAGCAGCTTCGGACAGGCCACGAACTATGGCTACACCTTC. Protein product: CASSFGQATNYGYTF.